This T cell receptor (beta chain) was captured in a study of blood T cells in healthy people across ages. The second PCR ran roughly 6 to 11 cycles with a sample-barcoded 5' primer and J-beta primers. TCRdb re-derived calls from the 5' RACE reads in MiXCR, one entry per CDR3 protein. The sample consists of about 1,600,000 distinct CDR3 sequences, 42% of them appearing once. In regard to this clonotype: A junction boundary mismatches the germline segment, possibly from a read error.

This CDR3 contains 14 residues. Looked up from germline, CDR1 is LGHDT and CDR2 is YNNKEL (reference sequence). The sample taken for sequencing was blood. V is TRBV3-1 and J is TRBJ2-1, with D possibly being TRBD1 (6 bases). The TCR comes from a woman younger than 30 in good health. The chain's CDR3 is CTSQGRGVYNEQFF. For the CDR3, the DNA is TGTACCAGCCAAGGCAGGGGCGTTTACAATGAGCAGTTCTTC.